A selection of T cell receptor beta chains follows, all from one sample in a study of metastatic and nonmetastatic thyroid tumors. TCRdb re-clonotyped the PCR reads via MiXCR. The sample lists just over 20,000 clones, more than 35% occurring once. What was sequenced was tumor tissue. The receptors were gathered from a female donor with papillary thyroid cancer or a benign thyroid nodule (not recorded which). Some clones in this sample may be carry-over from other donors' samples. Each CDR3 is given with its conserved first and last residue. The order of the fields is D gene, clone size, J gene, V gene, CDR3 protein, CDR3 DNA. The D gene is left open where the match is weak. Only part of the rows carry a size: once, few, many, or a class if the clone is expanded.

D: NA
size: NA
J: TRBJ1-1
V: TRBV7-8
CDR3: CASSLREGAEAFF
DNA: TGTGCCAGCAGCTTACGGGAGGGGGCTGAAGCTTTCTTT

D: NA
size: NA
J: TRBJ1-2
V: TRBV6-1
CDR3: CASSPQGRSNYGYTF
DNA: TGTGCCAGCAGTCCTCAAGGGAGGTCTAACTATGGCTACACCTTC

D: NA
size: NA
J: TRBJ2-2
V: TRBV7-8
CDR3: CASSLGGLGELFF
DNA: TGTGCCAGCAGCTTAGGGGGTTTGGGGGAGCTGTTTTTT

D: NA
size: few
J: TRBJ1-4
V: TRBV28
CDR3: CATAGPYNEKLFF
DNA: TGTGCCACGGCAGGGCCTTATAATGAAAAACTGTTTTTT

D: NA
size: few
J: TRBJ1-2
V: TRBV18
CDR3: CASSPRHGSDGYTF
DNA: TGTGCCAGCTCACCACGACACGGGTCGGATGGCTACACCTTC

D: TRBD2
size: medium-sized
J: TRBJ2-2
V: TRBV29-1
CDR3: CSVEWLAGLTGELFF
DNA: TGCAGCGTTGAATGGCTAGCGGGATTGACCGGGGAGCTGTTTTTT

D: TRBD1
size: large
J: TRBJ1-2
V: TRBV2
CDR3: CASTGWDRENYGYTF
DNA: TGTGCCAGCACTGGTTGGGACAGGGAAAACTATGGCTACACCTTC

D: NA
size: once
J: TRBJ1-2
V: TRBV20-1
CDR3: CSASDYGYTF
DNA: TGCAGTGCTAGTGACTATGGCTACACCTTC

D: TRBD2
size: few
J: TRBJ2-2
V: TRBV28
CDR3: CASTASGREHGELFF
DNA: TGTGCCAGCACTGCTAGCGGGAGGGAGCACGGGGAGCTGTTTTTT

D: NA
size: NA
J: TRBJ1-2
V: TRBV11-2
CDR3: CASSLAVGSGGYTF
DNA: TGTGCCAGCAGCTTAGCGGTGGGAAGTGGTGGCTACACCTTC

D: NA
size: NA
J: TRBJ1-2
V: TRBV24-1
CDR3: CATSDGSGYYGYTF
DNA: TGTGCCACCAGTGATGGCTCGGGGTACTATGGCTACACCTTC

D: TRBD1
size: few
J: TRBJ1-1
V: TRBV2
CDR3: CASSETGVTEAFF
DNA: TGTGCCAGCAGTGAAACAGGGGTCACTGAAGCTTTCTTT

D: NA
size: NA
J: TRBJ1-6
V: TRBV28
CDR3: CASGVQGKNSPLHF
DNA: TGTGCCAGCGGAGTACAGGGTAAAAATTCACCCCTCCACTTT

D: TRBD2
size: NA
J: TRBJ2-3
V: TRBV2
CDR3: CASRAGRGTDTQYF
DNA: TGTGCCAGCAGGGCAGGGAGGGGCACAGATACGCAGTATTTT

D: NA
size: NA
J: TRBJ2-7
V: TRBV4-3
CDR3: CASSHGTSVGEQYF
DNA: TGCGCCAGCAGCCACGGGACATCCGTCGGGGAGCAGTACTTC

D: TRBD2
size: few
J: TRBJ2-7
V: TRBV2
CDR3: CASRGLAGVDEQYF
DNA: TGTGCCAGCCGGGGACTAGCGGGAGTGGACGAGCAGTACTTC

D: NA
size: NA
J: TRBJ1-1
V: TRBV5-1
CDR3: CASSLERFGAEAFF
DNA: TGCGCCAGCAGCTTGGAGAGGTTCGGGGCTGAAGCTTTCTTT

D: NA
size: once
J: TRBJ1-1
V: TRBV18
CDR3: CASSPATGGRTEAFF
DNA: TGTGCCAGCTCACCCGCGACAGGAGGTAGGACTGAAGCTTTCTTT

D: NA
size: NA
J: TRBJ2-7
V: TRBV7-2
CDR3: CASSLAETRGYEQYF
DNA: TGTGCCAGCAGCTTAGCGGAAACGAGAGGATACGAGCAGTACTTC

D: NA
size: many
J: TRBJ1-2
V: TRBV12-3/TRBV12-4
CDR3: CASSSGGRGYTF
DNA: TGTGCCAGCAGTAGCGGAGGCCGAGGCTACACCTTC

D: NA
size: few
J: TRBJ2-2
V: TRBV12-3/TRBV12-4
CDR3: CASSYRVNTGELFF
DNA: TGTGCCAGCAGCTACAGGGTTAACACCGGGGAGCTGTTTTTT

D: TRBD1
size: NA
J: TRBJ2-2
V: TRBV4-3
CDR3: CASSEDRNTGELFF
DNA: TGCGCCAGCAGCGAGGACAGGAACACTGGGGAGCTGTTTTTT

D: TRBD1
size: NA
J: TRBJ2-5
V: TRBV6-2/TRBV6-3
CDR3: CASWTGFEETQYF
DNA: TGTGCCAGCTGGACAGGATTTGAGGAGACCCAGTACTTC

D: TRBD1
size: NA
J: TRBJ2-7
V: TRBV6-5
CDR3: CASTSTGGTGDHEQYF
DNA: TGTGCCAGCACCTCCACCGGAGGGACAGGGGACCACGAGCAGTACTTC